This TCR beta chain was identified in a study of CD8 T cells in ankylosing spondylitis. Study results and limitations: Some motif variants were previously reported in reactive arthritis synovial fluid and blood. Matched ankylosing spondylitis synovial fluid reportedly showed significant enrichment of disease-linked clones. Disease-associated clonotypes exhibited CD8+ identity and were relatively infrequent in peripheral blood. Roughly eight highly homologous variants made up a TCR beta motif that seemed to typify ankylosing spondylitis blood.

In making TCR beta libraries, quantitative 5'-RACE with molecular barcodes was used. TCRdb fed the 5' RACE reads into MiXCR, producing one record per CDR3 protein. The sample lists about 220,000 distinct CDR3 sequences; around 20% were seen once. Germline-derived CDR1 and CDR2 are SGHRS and YFSETQ. V was trimmed by 0 bases and J by 0 bases, leaving 4 bases between them. The CDR3 contains 14 residues. This clonotype has a count of ten or more. Its matching antigen is unknown. Sequencing was performed on blood, either unsorted or a sorted T cell fraction (not recorded which). The chain uses TRBV5-1 and TRBJ2-1; no clear D. The clonotype was recovered from a male donor with ankylosing spondylitis. The CDR3: CASSLDSSYNEQFF. The CDR3 nucleotides read TGCGCCAGCAGCTTGGACAGCTCCTACAATGAGCAGTTCTTC.